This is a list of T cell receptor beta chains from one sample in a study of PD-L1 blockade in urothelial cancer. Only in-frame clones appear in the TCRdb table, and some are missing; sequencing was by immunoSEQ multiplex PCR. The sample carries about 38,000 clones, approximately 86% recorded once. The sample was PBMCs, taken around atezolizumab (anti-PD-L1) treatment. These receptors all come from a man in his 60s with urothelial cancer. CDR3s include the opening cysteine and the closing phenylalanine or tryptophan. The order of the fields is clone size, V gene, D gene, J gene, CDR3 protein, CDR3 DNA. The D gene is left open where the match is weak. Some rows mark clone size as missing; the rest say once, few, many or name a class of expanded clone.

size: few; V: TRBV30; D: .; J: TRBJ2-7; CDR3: CAWSFRGGTYEQYF; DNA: TGTGCCTGGAGTTTTAGGGGGGGCACCTACGAGCAGTACTTC
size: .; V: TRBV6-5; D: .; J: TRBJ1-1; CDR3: CASRREEKTEAFF; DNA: TGTGCCAGCAGACGAGAGGAGAAAACTGAAGCTTTCTTT
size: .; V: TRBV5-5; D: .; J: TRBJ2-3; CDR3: CASSPGQTISTDTQYF; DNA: TGTGCCAGCAGCCCAGGACAGACCATTAGCACAGATACGCAGTATTTT
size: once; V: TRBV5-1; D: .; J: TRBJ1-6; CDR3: CASSMEGLSPLHF; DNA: TGCGCCAGCAGCATGGAGGGACTATCACCCCTCCACTTT
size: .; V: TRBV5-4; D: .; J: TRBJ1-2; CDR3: CASSLTGVYGYTF; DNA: TGTGCCAGCAGCCTGACAGGAGTCTATGGCTACACCTTC
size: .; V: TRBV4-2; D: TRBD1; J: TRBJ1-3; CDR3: CASSHEGQGSSGNTIYF; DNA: TGTGCCAGCAGCCACGAGGGACAGGGCAGCTCTGGAAACACCATATATTTT
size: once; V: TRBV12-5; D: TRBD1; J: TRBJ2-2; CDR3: CASGLAVRGRAGELFF; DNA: TGTGCTAGTGGTTTGGCCGTCAGGGGGCGGGCCGGGGAGCTGTTTTTT
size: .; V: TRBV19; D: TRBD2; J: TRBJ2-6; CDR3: CASMGLAELSGANVLTF; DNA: TGTGCCAGTATGGGACTAGCGGAGCTCTCTGGGGCCAACGTCCTGACTTTC
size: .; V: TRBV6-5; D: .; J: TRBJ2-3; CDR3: CASSYSAGASTDTQYF; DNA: TGTGCCAGCAGTTACTCGGCGGGGGCCTCCACAGATACGCAGTATTTT
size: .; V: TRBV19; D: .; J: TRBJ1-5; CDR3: CASSIGGTVSNQPQHF; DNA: TGTGCCAGTAGTATAGGGGGGACTGTTAGCAATCAGCCCCAGCATTTT
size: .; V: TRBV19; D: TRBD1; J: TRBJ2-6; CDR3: CASSPQGAPGANVLTF; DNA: TGTGCCAGTAGTCCACAGGGGGCGCCTGGGGCCAACGTCCTGACTTTC
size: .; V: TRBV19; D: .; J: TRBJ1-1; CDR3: CASSPGYTEAFF; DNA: TGTGCCAGTAGTCCCGGGTACACTGAAGCTTTCTTT
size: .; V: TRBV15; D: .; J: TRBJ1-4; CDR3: CATSRDPGVYLFF; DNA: TGTGCCACCAGCAGAGACCCAGGGGTTTATCTGTTTTTT
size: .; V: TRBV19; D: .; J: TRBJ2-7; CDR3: CASSIGDSYYEQYF; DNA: TGTGCCAGTAGTATAGGAGACAGCTACTACGAGCAGTACTTC
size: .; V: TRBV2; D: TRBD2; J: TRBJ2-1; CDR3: CASSPSGTSGGEQFF; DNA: TGTGCCAGCAGTCCGTCCGGGACTAGCGGTGGCGAGCAGTTCTTC
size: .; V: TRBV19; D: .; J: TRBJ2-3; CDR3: CASRPMSGTDTQYF; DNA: TGTGCCAGTAGGCCGATGAGCGGCACAGATACGCAGTATTTT
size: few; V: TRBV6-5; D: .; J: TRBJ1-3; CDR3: CASSFSTWSTIYF; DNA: TGTGCCAGCAGTTTTTCTACTTGGAGCACCATATATTTT
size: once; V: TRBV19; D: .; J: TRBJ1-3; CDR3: CASSIFGGNTIYF; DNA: TGTGCCAGTAGTATATTCGGGGGAAACACCATATATTTT
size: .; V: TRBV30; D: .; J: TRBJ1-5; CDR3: CAWESQGPLHF; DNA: TGTGCCTGGGAGTCACAGGGACCTTTGCATTTT
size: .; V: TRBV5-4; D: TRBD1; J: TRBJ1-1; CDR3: CASSTYRGDTEAFF; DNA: TGTGCCAGCAGCACCTACAGGGGCGACACTGAAGCTTTCTTT
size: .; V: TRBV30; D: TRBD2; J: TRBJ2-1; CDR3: CAWSDGTSAYNEQFF; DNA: TGTGCCTGGAGTGACGGGACTAGCGCCTACAATGAGCAGTTCTTC
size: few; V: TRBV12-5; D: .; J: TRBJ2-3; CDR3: CASGLRGSRTDTQYF; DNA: TGTGCTAGTGGTTTGCGGGGGAGCCGCACAGATACGCAGTATTTT
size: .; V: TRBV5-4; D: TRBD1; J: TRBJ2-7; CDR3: CASSRPGQSSYEQYF; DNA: TGTGCCAGCAGCAGGCCGGGACAGAGCTCCTACGAGCAGTACTTC
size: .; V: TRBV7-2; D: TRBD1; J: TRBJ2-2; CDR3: CASSWGQGGFELFF; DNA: TGTGCCAGCAGCTGGGGACAGGGCGGATTTGAGCTGTTTTTT
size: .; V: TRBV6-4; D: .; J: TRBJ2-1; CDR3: CASSDSTGREAEQFF; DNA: TGTGCCAGCAGTGACTCAACGGGCAGGGAGGCTGAGCAGTTCTTC
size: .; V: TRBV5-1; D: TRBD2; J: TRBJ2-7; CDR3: CASRLGLAGVYEQYF; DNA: TGCGCCAGCAGGTTGGGACTAGCGGGAGTCTACGAGCAGTACTTC
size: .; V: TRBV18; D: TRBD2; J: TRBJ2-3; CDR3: CASLRVAGDTDTQYF; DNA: TGTGCCAGCCTTCGGGTAGCGGGGGACACAGATACGCAGTATTTT
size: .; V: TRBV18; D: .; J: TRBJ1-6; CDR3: CASSPRGLPRSYNSPLHF; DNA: TGTGCCAGCTCACCACGGGGCCTACCTCGCTCCTATAATTCACCCCTCCACTTT
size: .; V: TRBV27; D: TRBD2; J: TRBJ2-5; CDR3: CASSPYASRGGETQYF; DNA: TGTGCCAGCAGTCCCTATGCGTCTAGGGGAGGGGAGACCCAGTACTTC
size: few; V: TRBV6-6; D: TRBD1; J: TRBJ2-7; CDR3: CASSPRDSHEQYF; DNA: TGTGCCAGCAGTCCTCGGGACAGTCACGAGCAGTACTTC
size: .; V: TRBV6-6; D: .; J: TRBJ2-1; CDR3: CASSYDGGKDEQFF; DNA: TGTGCCAGCAGTTACGACGGGGGTAAGGATGAGCAGTTCTTC
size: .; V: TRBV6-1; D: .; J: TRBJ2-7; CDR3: CASSDQGGFGEQYF; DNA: TGTGCCAGCAGTGATCAGGGTGGTTTTGGCGAGCAGTACTTC
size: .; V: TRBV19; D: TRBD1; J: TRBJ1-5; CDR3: CASSETGGGNQPQHF; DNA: TGTGCCAGTAGCGAGACAGGGGGCGGCAATCAGCCCCAGCATTTT
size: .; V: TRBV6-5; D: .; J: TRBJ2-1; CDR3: CASSYFAGSYNEQFF; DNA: TGTGCCAGCAGTTACTTCGCGGGATCTTACAATGAGCAGTTCTTC
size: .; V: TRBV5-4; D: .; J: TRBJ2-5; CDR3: CASSLAGVYQETQYF; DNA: TGTGCCAGCAGCTTGGCCGGGGTGTACCAAGAGACCCAGTACTTC
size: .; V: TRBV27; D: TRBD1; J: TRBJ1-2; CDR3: CASRSTGDYGYTF; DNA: TGTGCCAGCAGATCGACAGGGGACTATGGCTACACCTTC
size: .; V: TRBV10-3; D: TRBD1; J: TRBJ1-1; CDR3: CAITLGQENTEAFF; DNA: TGTGCCATCACCCTGGGACAGGAGAACACTGAAGCTTTCTTT
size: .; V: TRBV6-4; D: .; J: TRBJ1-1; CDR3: CASSAGVSTEAFF; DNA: TGTGCCAGCAGTGCAGGGGTGAGCACTGAAGCTTTCTTT
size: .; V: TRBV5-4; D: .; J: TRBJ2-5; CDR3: CASSLGLDSPQETQYF; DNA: TGTGCCAGCAGCTTGGGTTTGGACAGCCCCCAAGAGACCCAGTACTTC
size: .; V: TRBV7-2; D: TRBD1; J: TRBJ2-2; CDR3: CASSLVVRGPGELFF; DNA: TGTGCCAGCAGCTTAGTCGTCAGGGGGCCCGGGGAGCTGTTTTTT
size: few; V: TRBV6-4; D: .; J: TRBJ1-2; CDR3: CASSEGASGYTF; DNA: TGTGCCAGCAGTGAGGGGGCATCGGGCTACACCTTC
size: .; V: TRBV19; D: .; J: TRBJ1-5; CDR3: CASSIRGVNKGQPQHF; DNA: TGTGCCAGTAGTATTCGGGGGGTAAATAAAGGTCAGCCCCAGCATTTT
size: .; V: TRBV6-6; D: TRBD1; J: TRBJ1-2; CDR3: CASSPRTGDYYGYTF; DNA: TGTGCCAGCAGTCCCAGGACAGGGGATTACTATGGCTACACCTTC
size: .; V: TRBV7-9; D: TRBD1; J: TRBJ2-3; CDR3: CASSLGLGQGNADTQYF; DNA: TGTGCCAGCAGCTTAGGCCTGGGACAGGGTAACGCAGATACGCAGTATTTT
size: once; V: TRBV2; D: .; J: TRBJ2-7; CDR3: CASSFASGGQQYF; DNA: TGTGCCAGCAGCTTCGCATCCGGGGGGCAGCAGTACTTC
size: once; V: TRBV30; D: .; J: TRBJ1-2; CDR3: CALTGNARVGYTF; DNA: TGTGCCCTTACAGGGAACGCTAGGGTCGGCTACACCTTC
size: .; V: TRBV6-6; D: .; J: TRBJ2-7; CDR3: CASSSRQGSHEQYF; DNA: TGTGCCAGCAGTTCGCGGCAGGGGAGCCACGAGCAGTACTTC
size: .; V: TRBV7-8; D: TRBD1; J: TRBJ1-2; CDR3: CASSNGQGVSYGYTF; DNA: TGTGCCAGCAGCAACGGACAGGGGGTATCCTATGGCTACACCTTC
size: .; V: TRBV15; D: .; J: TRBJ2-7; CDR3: CATSRGGNYEQYF; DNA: TGTGCCACCAGCAGGGGGGGAAATTACGAGCAGTACTTC
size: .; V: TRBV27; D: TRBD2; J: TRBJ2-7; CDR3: CASSRKSGSIAYEQYF; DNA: TGTGCCAGCAGTAGAAAGAGCGGGAGTATCGCCTACGAGCAGTACTTC
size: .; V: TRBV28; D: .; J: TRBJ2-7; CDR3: CASSLYSAVSYEQYF; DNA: TGTGCCAGCAGTTTATACAGTGCCGTATCCTACGAGCAGTACTTC
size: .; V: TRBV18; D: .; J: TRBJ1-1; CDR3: CASSPGGKGAFF; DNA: TGTGCCAGCTCACCAGGGGGCAAGGGAGCTTTCTTT